Shown below are 5 T cell receptor beta chains from a single sample sequenced in a study of blood T cell repertoires in COVID-19. TCRdb's table, derived via immunoSEQ multiplex PCR, lists solely in-frame clones and lacks some. The sample gives under 300,000 clones, approximately 90% of which show up once; more than 0.95% is in the top ten. What was sequenced was peripheral blood. These receptor sequences come from a middle-aged woman who had recovered from COVID-19.

This clone came up once. This chain uses TRBV7-8 with TRBJ2-7; 7 bases align to TRBD1. Trimming removed 1 base from V and 4 bases from J; junction bases left unmatched: 4. Germline-derived CDR1 and CDR2 are SGHVS and FQNEAQ. The CDR3 contains 14 residues. The CDR3 DNA reads as TGTGCCAGCAGCTTAGGTCACAGGGGTTACGAGCAGTACTTC. Protein: CASSLGHRGYEQYF.

The chain couples TRBV7-2 to TRBJ2-3, with D possibly matching TRBD1 (5 bases). The germline V gene encodes CDR1 SGHTA and CDR2 FQGNSA. Between the trimmed V and J ends, which lost 8 bases and 0 bases, there was a span of 9 bases. The CDR3 has 13 residues. The CDR3 DNA sequence: TGTGCCAGCGGGGCGCCCAGCACAGATACGCAGTATTTT. Its translation: CASGAPSTDTQYF.

The sample holds one count of this clone. The junction and the germline gene differ at one end; a read error may be behind it. The V call is TRBV10-3, the J call TRBJ2-1, with D possibly matching TRBD2 (6 bases). From germline, CDR1 is ENHRY and CDR2 SYGVKD. The CDR3 covers 14 residues. Written as DNA, the CDR3 is TGTGCCATCAGTGAGTCGGAGGGCTACCATGAGCAGTTCTTC. This translates into CAISESEGYHEQFF.

The chain recombines TRBV19 with TRBJ1-2; weak D call: TRBD1 (5 bases). With 5 bases removed from V and 0 bases from J, the gap between germline ends came to 16 bases. There are 16 residues in the CDR3. Looked up from germline, CDR1 is LNHDA and CDR2 is SQIVND (reference sequence). DNA for the CDR3: TGTGCCAGTAGTGCGCCGACGGGGGGAGCTAACTATGGCTACACCTTC. Its translation is CASSAPTGGANYGYTF.

The chain joins TRBV11-3 to TRBJ2-1; 7 bases map to TRBD2. The CDR3 has 14 amino acids. J lost 5 bases, V lost 5 bases, and 6 bases had no gene match. Germline-derived CDR1 and CDR2 are SGHNT and YENEEA. The DNA for the CDR3 is TGTGCCAGCAGCCCCCGGACTAGGCACAATGAGCAGTTCTTC. Translation gives CASSPRTRHNEQFF.